These 30 T cell receptor beta chains share one sample of origin, sequenced in a study of glioma-infiltrating T cells. Amplification of TCR alpha and beta CDR3 regions from RNA used iRepertoire nested multiplex PCR. TCRdb independently ran MiXCR on the multiplex PCR reads; one entry per CDR3 protein. The sample holds approximately 110,000 distinct CDR3 sequences, 23% seen once. Sequenced input: glioma tissue, nonneoplastic brain tissue, or PBMCs (not recorded which). The receptors derive from a human donor with low-grade glioma or glioblastoma, undergoing nonglioma brain surgery, or in good health (not recorded which).

This clonotype was seen many times. The chain carries TRBV29-1 and TRBJ2-1, with TRBD2 matching over 10 bases. V dropped 0 bases and J dropped 0; count of bases not matched to a gene: 11. Per the germline V gene, CDR1 is SQVTM and CDR2 is ANQGSEA. The CDR3 runs 19 residues. The CDR3 nucleotides read TGCAGCGTTGAAGATACCGGACTAGCGGCCCAGAGCTCCTACAATGAGCAGTTCTTC. This codes for CSVEDTGLAAQSSYNEQFF.

This clonotype was seen repeatedly, ten times or more. The V and J genes are TRBV4-2 and TRBJ2-1; D remains ambiguous. This CDR3 comprises 17 residues. Germline-derived CDR1 and CDR2 are LGHNA and YNFKEQ. Deletions cut 1 base from V and 0 bases from J, with 13 bases between. The CDR3 protein is CASSQGGYGSSYNEQFF. As DNA, the CDR3 is TGTGCCAGCAGCCAAGGGGGTTACGGTAGCTCCTACAATGAGCAGTTCTTC.

CDR3 sequence (DNA): TGTGCCAGCAGCTTGAGCGGATCGAACACCGGGGAGCTGTTTTTT. Translated, it gives CASSLSGSNTGELFF. The rearrangement joins TRBV7-7 to TRBJ2-2; maybe TRBD2 (5 bases). Germline CDR1 reads SSHAT; CDR2 reads FNYEAQ (reference sequence). The V end was cut by 3 bases, the J end by 0 bases, with 8 bases between. There are 15 residues in the CDR3.

This clonotype was recorded many times. The V and J genes are TRBV4-3 and TRBJ1-1; no definite D call. Trimming took 0 bases from V and 1 from J, leaving 6 bases between them. Germline V gene data show CDR1 as LGHNA and CDR2 as YSLEER. The CDR3 runs 14 residues. The CDR3 loop reads CASSQDMGNTEAFF. For the CDR3, the DNA is TGCGCCAGCAGCCAAGATATGGGGAACACTGAAGCTTTCTTT.

This clonotype was observed a single time. Germline and junction disagree at one end, which may indicate a read error. The genes are TRBV12-3 or TRBV12-4 and TRBJ1-5, with a possible D match to TRBD1 (5 bases). CDR3 length: 14 residues. The CDR3 region has the DNA TGTGCCAGCAGTAGGACATTTAGCAATCAGACCCAGAATTTT. Its translation: CASSRTFSNQTQNF.

As to this clonotype: The conserved closing phenylalanine or tryptophan is absent in this CDR3, likely reflecting a read error. This rearrangement joins TRBV12-3 or TRBV12-4 to TRBJ2-7, with 7 bases aligning to TRBD1. The V gene end was trimmed by 5 bases and the J gene end by 3 bases; junction bases not matched to a gene: 13. The CDR3 sequence is 16 residues long. The CDR3 loop is CASSPDEQGLGYEQYS. In DNA form, the CDR3 reads TGTGCCAGCAGTCCTGACGAACAGGGGTTAGGCTACGAGCAGTACTCC.

This clonotype was seen a handful of times. V and J are TRBV19 and TRBJ2-3; 8 bases agree with TRBD2. V shed 7 bases, J shed 7 bases, and the junction held 19 bases outside the gene matches. Germline assignment: CDR1 LNHDA and CDR2 SQIVND (reference sequence). The CDR3 contains 17 residues. The CDR3 bases are TGTGCCAGTACCTCATTGAACGAGCGGACTAGCAGATATACGCAGTATTTT. The encoded protein is CASTSLNERTSRYTQYF. Based on the CDR3 plus reference TRBV19 and TRBJ2-3, the full variable domain is DGGITQSPKYLFRKEGQNVTLSCEQNLNHDAMYWYRQDPGQGLRLIYYSQIVNDFQKGDIAEGYSVSREKKESFPLTVTSAQKNPTAFYLCASTSLNERTSRYTQYFGPGTRLTVL.

Many counts were recorded for this clonotype. The chain joins TRBV20-1 to TRBJ1-3; the D gene is possibly TRBD1 (5 bases). Per the germline V gene, CDR1 is DFQATT and CDR2 is SNEGSKA (reference sequence). V lost 0 bases to trimming and J lost 0 bases, with 12 bases between them. This CDR3 region has 16 residues. DNA for the CDR3: TGCAGTGCTAGAGATAGGGACGTTAGCTCTGGAAACACCATATATTTT. This codes for CSARDRDVSSGNTIYF.

This clonotype was seen ten or more times. The CDR3 here is CSAIGGGADTQYF. The CDR3 coding sequence is TGCAGTGCTATAGGGGGGGGCGCAGATACGCAGTATTTT. The J gene is TRBJ2-3, the V gene TRBV20-1; D is possibly TRBD2 (7 bases). V was pared by 4 bases and J by 4 bases, with 12 bases between. The CDR3 spans 13 residues. Germline assignment: CDR1 DFQATT and CDR2 SNEGSKA (reference sequence).

This clonotype was counted ten times or more. The genes are TRBV7-9 and TRBJ2-1; 7 nucleotides align to TRBD2. This CDR3 region has 16 residues. With 3 bases clipped from V and 0 bases from J, the junction kept 5 bases outside the gene matches. Germline CDR1 SEHNR, CDR2 FQNEAQ (reference sequence). CDR3 sequence reads: CASSFLAESSYNEQFF. In nucleotides, the CDR3 is TGTGCCAGCAGCTTCCTAGCGGAGAGCTCCTACAATGAGCAGTTCTTC.

This clonotype was recorded at least ten times. The chain combines TRBV11-2 with TRBJ2-5; 8 bases map to TRBD1. In germline, CDR1 is SGHAT, CDR2 FQNNGV. This CDR3 is 14 amino acids long. V was pared by 5 bases and J by 5 bases, with 7 bases of the junction left unmatched. The CDR3 loop is CASSRGQATETQYF. DNA of the CDR3: TGTGCCAGCAGCCGGGGACAGGCGACGGAGACCCAGTACTTC.

This clonotype was seen at least ten times. This CDR3 reads CASSPPFQGSADTQYF. The CDR3 DNA sequence: TGTGCCAGCTCACCACCGTTCCAGGGTAGCGCAGATACGCAGTATTTT. The rearrangement links TRBV18 to TRBJ2-3, with D perhaps TRBD1 or TRBD2 (5 bases each). This CDR3 has 16 residues. Germline V gene lookup returns CDR1 KGHSH and CDR2 LQKENI. Trimming pared 0 bases from V and 4 bases from J, leaving 14 bases between.

This clonotype was observed at least ten times. V usage is TRBV6-1 and J usage is TRBJ2-1; possible D gene TRBD2, 6 bases. This CDR3 is 14 amino acids long. Germline V gives CDR1 MNHNS, CDR2 SASEGT. Trimming removed 5 bases at V and 2 bases at J, with 10 bases between. Written as DNA, the CDR3 is TGTGCCAGCAGTTCAATAGCGGCCTACAATGAGCAGTTCTTC. This translates into CASSSIAAYNEQFF.

Notes on this clonotype: Relative to the germline gene, one junction end is altered; a read error may explain this. The gene calls are TRBV7-9 and TRBJ2-1; perhaps TRBD1 as D (5 bases). CDR3 size: 15 residues. From germline, CDR1 is SEHNR and CDR2 FQNEAQ (reference sequence). The CDR3 DNA is TGTGCCAGCAGCAGCGCCCGACTGAGAACTCGGAAGGGGCTCTTC. It is translated as CASSSARLRTRKGLF. Together with reference TRBV7-9 and TRBJ2-1, the CDR3 gives the full variable domain: DTGVSQNPRHKITKRGQNVTFRCDPISEHNRLYWYRQTLGQGPEFLTYFQNEAQLEKSRLLSDRFSAERPKGSFSTLEIQRTEQGDSAMYLCASSSARLRTRKGLFGPGTRLTVL.

In its sample, this clonotype was seen many times. The chain carries TRBV20-1 and TRBJ2-3, with TRBD2 matching over 12 bases. This CDR3 has 13 amino acids. Germline assignment: CDR1 DFQATT and CDR2 SNEGSKA (reference sequence). V was pared by 5 bases and J by 6 bases, with 3 bases of the junction left unmatched. CDR3 nucleotides: TGCAGTGCTCGACTAGCGGGAGCGGATACGCAGTATTTT. Translation: CSARLAGADTQYF.

Of note for this clonotype: A much larger clone sits a single nucleotide away, making a read error possible. Because the CDR3's place on the DNA is in doubt, the DNA is left out and the CDR3 is given as listed by TCRdb. The V and J genes are TRBV7-2 and TRBJ2-1; the D segment call TRBD2 is taken from the table without a DNA check. CDR1 and CDR2 (germline): SGHTA, FQGNSA. The CDR3 is 14 residues long, ends included. CDR3 sequence reads: CASSLVASGNEKFF.

The chain combines TRBV6-1 with TRBJ2-5, with 7 bases matching TRBD1. V shed 7 bases, J shed 1 base, and the junction held 3 bases outside the gene matches. The germline gives CDR1 MNHNS, CDR2 SASEGT. This CDR3 comprises 13 residues. In DNA, the CDR3 is TGTGCCAGCACCACAGGGGTCCAAGAGACCCAGTACTTC. Amino acid sequence: CASTTGVQETQYF.

The chain has TRBV5-1 and TRBJ2-7; TRBD2 matches at 14 bases. J gave up 7 bases and V 4 bases, and 7 bases lay outside the gene matches. The CDR3 loop spans 15 amino acids. CDR1 and CDR2 (germline): SGHRS, YFSETQ. The CDR3 reads CASSGGLAGVGEQYF. The CDR3 DNA reads as TGCGCCAGCAGCGGGGGACTAGCGGGAGTCGGAGAGCAGTACTTC.

This clonotype came up many times. This chain links TRBV15 with TRBJ2-1, with 7 bases identical to TRBD1. J gave up 8 bases and V 2 bases, and 12 bases lay outside the gene matches. The CDR3 is made up of 16 amino acids. Germline loops: CDR1 LNHNV, CDR2 YYDKDF (reference sequence). The CDR3 coding sequence is TGTGCCACCAGCAGATCCATCGACAGGGCGTTTGATGAGCAGTTCTTC. Translated: CATSRSIDRAFDEQFF.

In this sample, this clonotype turned up many times. The rearrangement joins TRBV20-1 to TRBJ2-5, with 7 bases fitting TRBD2. Trimming cost V 0 bases and J 5 bases; bases outside gene matches: 6. The CDR3 covers 14 residues. CDR1 and CDR2 (germline): DFQATT, SNEGSKA (reference sequence). Here the CDR3 reads CSARDWTSGETQYF. In nucleotides, the CDR3 is TGCAGTGCTAGAGATTGGACTAGTGGCGAGACCCAGTACTTC.

This clonotype was observed at least ten times. The chain carries TRBV27 and TRBJ1-5; D gene ambiguous. V was pared by 1 base and J by 4 bases, with 5 bases between. The CDR3 is made up of 13 amino acids. Germline CDR1 is MNHEY and CDR2 is SMNVEV (reference sequence). The CDR3 DNA sequence: TGTGCCAGCAGTTTATGGGCAAATCAGCCCCAGCATTTT. Translation gives CASSLWANQPQHF.

There are many counts of this clonotype. V and J are TRBV7-2 and TRBJ2-1; TRBD2 matches at 8 bases. This CDR3 contains 15 residues. The trim removed 4 bases at V and 0 bases at J, leaving 2 bases unmatched. Germline CDR1 reads SGHTA; CDR2 reads FQGNSA. CDR3 in amino acids: CASSWTSTSYNEQFF. The CDR3 region has the DNA TGTGCCAGCAGCTGGACTAGCACCTCCTACAATGAGCAGTTCTTC.

This clonotype came up once. The missing conserved phenylalanine or tryptophan at the end of this CDR3 makes a read error likely. This chain joins TRBV6-1 and TRBJ1-1; possible D gene TRBD1, 6 bases. Trimming took off 8 bases at V and 4 bases at J, with 14 bases between the two ends. Per the germline V gene, CDR1 is MNHNS and CDR2 is SASEGT. There are 13 residues in the CDR3. The CDR3 region is CASRGQMSTEAFS. The CDR3, as DNA: TGTGCCAGCCGTGGACAGATGAGCACTGAAGCTTTCTCT.

This clonotype was seen at least ten times. The chain joins TRBV6-6 to TRBJ2-3; the D gene could be TRBD1 or TRBD2 (5 bases each). The V end lost 2 bases, the J end lost 4 bases, and 10 bases lay between the germline ends. Per the germline V gene, CDR1 is MNHNY and CDR2 is SVGAGI (reference sequence). The CDR3 consists of 14 residues. DNA of the CDR3: TGTGCCAGCAGTTACGGGACGGGCGCAGATACGCAGTATTTT. Protein product: CASSYGTGADTQYF.

This clonotype was observed many times. The chain is built from TRBV6-6 and TRBJ1-2; D not certain. V was clipped by 0 bases and J by 5 bases, with 10 bases between them. Germline values: CDR1 MNHNY, CDR2 SVGAGI (reference sequence). The CDR3 is 14 residues long. CDR3 sequence (DNA): TGTGCCAGCAGTTACTCAGTCCCGGGTTATGGCTACACCTTC. It codes for CASSYSVPGYGYTF.

Many counts were recorded for this clonotype. The chain is built from TRBV7-2 and TRBJ2-3; 9 nucleotides align to TRBD1. This CDR3 is built from 14 residues. Germline V gene sequence: CDR1 SGHTA, CDR2 FQGNSA. V gave up 1 base and J gave up 8 bases; unmatched junction bases: 4. This CDR3 is CASSLEGQGGTQYF. CDR3 DNA sequence: TGTGCCAGCAGCTTAGAGGGACAGGGTGGTACGCAGTATTTT.

This clonotype has more than one count but fewer than ten. The chain uses TRBV9 and TRBJ2-7; no clear D. Germline V gene sequence: CDR1 SGDLS, CDR2 YYNGEE. The germline V and J ends were trimmed by 4 bases and 6 bases, with 11 bases remaining between them. The CDR3 totals 12 residues. The CDR3: CASSPFELEQYF. CDR3 nucleotides: TGTGCCAGCAGCCCCTTTGAACTCGAGCAGTACTTC.

The sample holds many counts of this clonotype. This chain joins TRBV7-9 and TRBJ1-2, with D perhaps matching TRBD1 (5 bases). Germline CDR1 reads SEHNR; CDR2 reads FQNEAQ (reference sequence). V was shortened by 5 bases and J by 4 bases, with 11 bases between the two germline ends. The CDR3 totals 13 residues. This CDR3 is CASSLQGSYGYTF. CDR3 in DNA: TGTGCCAGCAGCCTTCAGGGATCCTATGGCTACACCTTC.

This clonotype has at least ten counts. The CDR3 protein is CASSQTGEGTEAFF. In DNA form, the CDR3 reads TGTGCCAGTTCCCAGACAGGGGAAGGGACTGAAGCTTTCTTT. This chain links TRBV19 with TRBJ1-1; 8 nucleotides agree with TRBD1. V shed 8 bases, J shed 5 bases, and the junction held 10 bases outside the gene matches. The CDR3 loop spans 14 amino acids. CDR1 LNHDA and CDR2 SQIVND come from the germline V gene (reference sequence).

This clonotype has a handful of counts. V and J are TRBV5-4 and TRBJ1-1; D is unclear. Per the germline V gene, CDR1 is SGHNT and CDR2 is YYREEE (reference sequence). This CDR3 is built from 14 residues. V was pared by 4 bases and J by 0 bases, with 10 bases between. CDR3 bases: TGTGCCAGCAGCAGCAGACTAATGAACACTGAAGCTTTCTTT. Its protein is CASSSRLMNTEAFF. The full variable domain, rest sourced from reference TRBV5-4 and TRBJ1-1, is ETGVTQSPTHLIKTRGQQVTLRCSSQSGHNTVSWYQQALGQGPQFIFQYYREEENGRGNFPPRFSGLQFPNYSSELNVNALELDDSALYLCASSSRLMNTEAFFGQGTRLTVV.